The next 25 T cell receptor beta chains were all read from a single sample in a study of shared clonotypes between healthy human individuals. Data came from immunoSEQ multiplex PCR; TCRdb stores just in-frame clones and leaves some out. The sample yields 500,000 to 550,000 clones, approximately 94% seen once. The sample was naive CD4+ T cells sorted from blood. Specified subset: CD45RA+ positively selected. These receptors all come from a woman in her thirties in good health.

The chain couples TRBV25-1 to TRBJ1-1; TRBD1 is a possible D gene (6 bases). The CDR3 is made up of 14 amino acids. The V gene lost 8 bases and the J gene lost 1 base, with 14 bases spanning the gap. From germline, CDR1 is MGHDK and CDR2 SYGVNS. DNA for the CDR3: TGTGCCAGCGCACAGGACAGACCGAACACTGAAGCTTTCTTT. It yields the protein CASAQDRPNTEAFF.

The genes are TRBV5-1 and TRBJ2-7; D not certain. CDR1 and CDR2 (germline): SGHRS, YFSETQ. Trimming left V 0 bases short and J 2 bases short, with 9 bases between. CDR3 length: 14 amino acids. The CDR3 protein is CASSLAFSTYEQYF. As DNA, the CDR3 is TGCGCCAGCAGCTTGGCCTTTAGTACCTACGAGCAGTACTTC.

The gene calls are TRBV5-4 and TRBJ2-5, with D tentatively TRBD1 or TRBD2 (5 bases each). Trimming stripped 4 bases from V and 4 bases from J, with 14 bases between. Germline CDR1 reads SGHNT; CDR2 reads YYREEE (reference sequence). This CDR3 has 14 residues. The CDR3 is CASSPRWGTETQYF. DNA for the CDR3: TGTGCCAGCAGCCCCCGATGGGGGACAGAGACCCAGTACTTC.

The CDR3 coding sequence is TGTGCCAGCAGTGTGAGGAGGGTGAACACTGAAGCTTTCTTT. Its translation: CASSVRRVNTEAFF. The chain combines TRBV2 with TRBJ1-1, with D unresolved. The CDR3 contains 14 residues. Per germline, CDR1 SNHLY and CDR2 FYNNEI. Trimming removed 4 bases at V and 0 bases at J, with 9 bases between.

V and J are TRBV4-1 and TRBJ2-7, with 13 bases lining up with TRBD2. CDR3 size: 19 residues. Germline V lookup: CDR1 MGHRA, CDR2 YSYEKL. V gave up 4 bases and J gave up 3 bases; unmatched junction bases: 15. For the CDR3, the DNA is TGCGCCAGCAGCCGGTTACTCTCCGGGACTAGCGGGATTTACTACGAGCAGTACTTC. It encodes CASSRLLSGTSGIYYEQYF.

This chain uses TRBV28 with TRBJ1-5; 7 nucleotides align to TRBD1. Trimming cost V 6 bases and J 6 bases; bases outside gene matches: 8. Germline assignment: CDR1 MDHEN and CDR2 SYDVKM. This CDR3 contains 14 residues. The CDR3: CASSPDRAGQPQHF. CDR3 DNA sequence: TGTGCCAGCAGCCCCGACAGGGCGGGTCAGCCCCAGCATTTT.

V gene TRBV10-3 combines with J gene TRBJ2-5, with 11 bases fitting TRBD2. V shed 3 bases and J 3 bases; nucleotides not matched to a gene: 6. The CDR3 totals 16 residues. The V gene's germline CDR1 is ENHRY and CDR2 SYGVKD. The CDR3 protein is CAISERPGLAEETQYF. Written as DNA, the CDR3 is TGTGCCATCAGTGAAAGGCCGGGACTAGCGGAAGAGACCCAGTACTTC.

The rearrangement joins TRBV9 to TRBJ2-5, with 8 bases identical to TRBD1. The J call may be mistaken, given a closer DNA end match to TRBJ2-7. Germline V gene sequence: CDR1 SGDLS, CDR2 YYNGEE. The CDR3 consists of 14 residues. CDR3 sequence (DNA): TGTGCCAGCAGCGCCCGGACAGGGTTGGACGAGCAGTACTTC. As protein: CASSARTGLDEQYF.

CDR3 residues: CASSPQGTGANVLTF. The CDR3 bases are TGTGCCAGCTCACCACAAGGGACAGGGGCCAACGTCCTGACTTTC. V usage is TRBV18 and J usage is TRBJ2-6; D might be TRBD1 (6 bases). This CDR3 contains 15 residues. V dropped 1 base and J dropped 4 bases, with 8 bases sitting between them. Germline assignment: CDR1 KGHSH and CDR2 LQKENI.

The rearrangement links TRBV30 to TRBJ1-3; 7 bases match TRBD1. CDR1 GTSNPN and CDR2 SVGIG come from the germline V gene (reference sequence). There are 16 residues in the CDR3. Trimming cost V 5 bases and J 0 bases; bases outside gene matches: 10. CDR3 sequence reads: CAWETSRDSSGNTIYF. CDR3 nucleotides: TGTGCCTGGGAGACAAGTCGGGACAGCTCTGGAAACACCATATATTTT.

This rearrangement joins TRBV30 to TRBJ1-1, with D hard to call. CDR1 is GTSNPN, CDR2 SVGIG, per germline (reference sequence). The V and J ends lost 2 bases and 1 base respectively, with 8 bases between them. The CDR3 runs 13 residues. CDR3 sequence reads: CAWSLAGNTEAFF. Here the CDR3 DNA reads TGTGCCTGGAGTTTGGCAGGGAACACTGAAGCTTTCTTT.

J is TRBJ2-1 and V is TRBV6-5, with TRBD2 matching 7 bases. V shed 8 bases, J shed 3 bases, and the junction held 7 bases outside the gene matches. The CDR3 consists of 14 residues. Per the germline V gene, CDR1 is MNHEY and CDR2 is SVGAGI. This CDR3 reads CASQRLAVYNEQFF. The DNA of the CDR3 is TGTGCCAGCCAAAGGCTAGCGGTCTACAATGAGCAGTTCTTC.

The chain is built from TRBV7-2 and TRBJ2-1; either TRBD1 or TRBD2 may supply D (5 bases each). There are 15 residues in the CDR3. Trimming took off 6 bases at V and 5 bases at J, with 17 bases between the two ends. Germline CDR1 reads SGHTA; CDR2 reads FQGNSA. CDR3 protein: CASSFVGTENNEQFF. The CDR3 nucleotides read TGTGCCAGCAGTTTCGTCGGGACCGAAAACAATGAGCAGTTCTTC.

V gene TRBV6-6 combines with J gene TRBJ2-5; D gene ambiguous. Matching the DNA end better, TRBJ2-7 makes the J call doubtful. CDR3 length: 15 residues. Germline V gives CDR1 MNHNY, CDR2 SVGAGI (reference sequence). The CDR3 sequence is CASRSSRASSYEQYF. CDR3 nucleotides: TGTGCCAGCAGGTCCTCTAGGGCTAGCTCCTACGAGCAGTACTTC.

V and J are TRBV18 and TRBJ1-3; D is ambiguous. V lost 3 bases to trimming and J lost 8 bases, with 11 bases between them. Germline V gene sequence: CDR1 KGHSH, CDR2 LQKENI. The CDR3 spans 13 residues. Here the CDR3 DNA reads TGTGCCAGCTCACCTGGTCCGTCGGACACCATATATTTT. This sequence encodes CASSPGPSDTIYF. Full variable domain (missing parts from reference TRBV18 and TRBJ1-3): NAGVMQNPRHLVRRRGQEARLRCSPMKGHSHVYWYRQLPEEGLKFMVYLQKENIIDESGMPKERFSAEFPKEGPSILRIQQVVRGDSAAYFCASSPGPSDTIYFGEGSWLTVV.

V gene TRBV29-1 combines with J gene TRBJ2-2; D may correspond to TRBD1 or TRBD2 (6 bases each). V lost 5 bases, J lost 2 bases, and 18 bases lay in between. The CDR3 extends over 16 amino acids. Germline CDR1 SQVTM, CDR2 ANQGSEA. CDR3 in DNA: TGCAGCGTTCCCGGGCGGGGACATACAAACACCGGGGAGCTGTTTTTT. Translation gives CSVPGRGHTNTGELFF.

The chain couples TRBV14 to TRBJ1-2, with D perhaps TRBD1 (5 bases). The germline CDR1 and CDR2 sequences are SGHDN and FVKESK. The ends were cut back, 0 bases at V and 4 bases at J, with 18 bases in the middle. This CDR3 region has 17 residues. The DNA for the CDR3 is TGTGCCAGCAGCCAAGATCCCGTGCGACAGAACCCCTATGGCTACACCTTC. Protein: CASSQDPVRQNPYGYTF.

The chain employs TRBV5-4 and TRBJ2-5; D ambiguous. The germline V gene has CDR1 SGHNT and CDR2 YYREEE (reference sequence). The length of the CDR3 is 13 residues. V dropped 2 bases and J dropped 5 bases, with 10 bases sitting between them. DNA for the CDR3: TGTGCCAGCAGCTTACAAGTAAGGGAGACCCAGTACTTC. Amino acid sequence: CASSLQVRETQYF.

The gene calls are TRBV4-1 and TRBJ2-1; D unclear. Trimming took off 4 bases at V and 7 bases at J, with 5 bases between the two ends. The CDR3 totals 11 residues. Germline CDR1 reads MGHRA; CDR2 reads YSYEKL. DNA for the CDR3: TGCGCCAGCAGCCGAAGGAATGAGCAGTTCTTC. Translation: CASSRRNEQFF.

Notes on this clone: Other DNA sequences in the same sample also yield this CDR3. The V call is TRBV7-9, the J call TRBJ2-3; 13 nucleotides line up with TRBD2. Germline V CDR1 and CDR2: SEHNR, FQNEAQ (reference sequence). The CDR3 extends over 15 amino acids. The junction had 6 bases not matched to a gene; V was cut back by 6 bases and J by 6 bases. The CDR3 region is CASSRTSGRPDTQYF. The CDR3 DNA follows: TGTGCCAGCAGTCGGACTAGCGGGAGACCGGATACGCAGTATTTT.

The V gene is TRBV2, the J gene TRBJ1-5, with a possible D match to TRBD1 (6 bases). This CDR3 has 16 residues. CDR1 is SNHLY and CDR2 is FYNNEI in the germline V gene. The V end lost 0 bases, the J end lost 6 bases, and 15 bases lay between the germline ends. CDR3 amino acids: CASSEALGRGGQPQHF. The CDR3 DNA reads as TGTGCCAGCAGTGAAGCGCTCGGCAGGGGCGGTCAGCCCCAGCATTTT.

The chain couples TRBV27 to TRBJ1-2, with a tentative D call TRBD1 (5 bases). Per the germline V gene, CDR1 is MNHEY and CDR2 is SMNVEV (reference sequence). V lost 2 bases to trimming and J lost 0 bases, with 13 bases between them. The CDR3 consists of 16 residues. The CDR3 DNA sequence: TGTGCCAGCAGTTTAACCAGCCAGACAGCTAACTATGGCTACACCTTC. Its protein product is CASSLTSQTANYGYTF.

The rearrangement links TRBV7-9 to TRBJ2-5, with 7 bases fitting TRBD1. There are 15 residues in the CDR3. V was pared by 2 bases and J by 0 bases, with 3 bases of the junction left unmatched. Germline loops: CDR1 SEHNR, CDR2 FQNEAQ (reference sequence). The CDR3 DNA reads TGTGCCAGCAGCTTATCGGGACAGAACCAAGAGACCCAGTACTTC. Its protein product is CASSLSGQNQETQYF.

The chain recombines TRBV28 with TRBJ1-6; D ambiguous. Trimming pared 2 bases from V and 1 base from J, leaving 15 bases between. The germline V gene has CDR1 MDHEN and CDR2 SYDVKM. This CDR3 contains 18 residues. The CDR3 coding sequence is TGTGCCAGCAGTTTAGGAACTGTCATTCGGTCCTATAATTCACCCCTCCACTTT. Encoded protein: CASSLGTVIRSYNSPLHF.

This clone occurred once. The chain recombines TRBV29-1 with TRBJ2-7, with D maybe TRBD1 (5 bases). Germline V gene data show CDR1 as SQVTM and CDR2 as ANQGSEA. The CDR3 loop spans 16 amino acids. The V end was cut by 1 base, the J end by 0 bases, with 16 bases between. Written as DNA, the CDR3 is TGCAGCGTTGAAGTGGAGTGGGGCTTTAGCTCCTACGAGCAGTACTTC. Protein product: CSVEVEWGFSSYEQYF.